This is a list of T cell receptor beta chains from one sample in a study of blood T cell repertoires in COVID-19. Clones were read by immunoSEQ multiplex PCR, and TCRdb kept only the in-frame ones, dropping some. This sample has 120,000 to 150,000 clones; 85% to 90% occur once, and the top ten carry around 6.1%. Sample: peripheral blood. The source of these receptors is an older man with acute or convalescent COVID-19. Each CDR3 is given with its conserved first and last residue. Fields, in order: J gene, D gene, clone size, V gene, CDR3 protein, CDR3 DNA. A D gene is named only where the DNA matches it firmly. Rows give clone size only sometimes, using once, few, many, or a class for an expanded clone.

J gene: TRBJ2-5; D gene: -; clone size: -; V gene: TRBV5-1; CDR3 protein: CASSRTVKETQYF; CDR3 DNA: TGCGCCAGCAGTAGGACTGTGAAAGAGACCCAGTACTTC
J gene: TRBJ1-4; D gene: TRBD1; clone size: once; V gene: TRBV5-1; CDR3 protein: CASSPSGDSNEKLFF; CDR3 DNA: TGCGCCAGCAGCCCCTCGGGGGACAGTAATGAAAAACTGTTTTTT
J gene: TRBJ1-1; D gene: TRBD1; clone size: -; V gene: TRBV5-4; CDR3 protein: CASTFTGGTEAFF; CDR3 DNA: TGTGCCAGCACCTTTACAGGGGGCACTGAAGCTTTCTTT
J gene: TRBJ1-6; D gene: -; clone size: once; V gene: TRBV6-1; CDR3 protein: CASSEYLANITPLHF; CDR3 DNA: TGTGCCAGCAGTGAATATCTCGCCAACATCACACCCCTCCACTTT
J gene: TRBJ2-7; D gene: -; clone size: few; V gene: TRBV30; CDR3 protein: CAWSYAVTYEQYF; CDR3 DNA: TGTGCCTGGTCCTATGCGGTAACCTACGAGCAGTACTTC
J gene: TRBJ1-2; D gene: TRBD1; clone size: -; V gene: TRBV28; CDR3 protein: CASRRQGAGNYGYTF; CDR3 DNA: TGTGCCAGCAGGAGACAGGGGGCTGGAAACTATGGCTACACCTTC
J gene: TRBJ1-1; D gene: TRBD1; clone size: -; V gene: TRBV7-8; CDR3 protein: CASSWGQGSTEAFF; CDR3 DNA: TGTGCCAGCAGCTGGGGACAGGGTAGCACTGAAGCTTTCTTT
J gene: TRBJ2-5; D gene: -; clone size: once; V gene: TRBV28; CDR3 protein: CATTLPQQGIQETQYF; CDR3 DNA: TGTGCCACCACCCTTCCTCAACAGGGTATCCAAGAGACCCAGTACTTC
J gene: TRBJ1-6; D gene: -; clone size: few; V gene: TRBV9; CDR3 protein: CASNNPGTYNSPLHF; CDR3 DNA: TGTGCCAGCAACAACCCGGGGACTTATAATTCACCCCTCCACTTT
J gene: TRBJ2-7; D gene: TRBD1; clone size: -; V gene: TRBV6-5; CDR3 protein: CASRVQGSSGYEQYF; CDR3 DNA: TGTGCCAGCAGGGTACAGGGGTCCTCTGGCTACGAGCAGTACTTC
J gene: TRBJ2-7; D gene: -; clone size: -; V gene: TRBV6-5; CDR3 protein: CASRSGMGYEQYF; CDR3 DNA: TGTGCCAGCAGATCCGGGATGGGCTACGAGCAGTACTTC
J gene: TRBJ2-3; D gene: -; clone size: -; V gene: TRBV14; CDR3 protein: CASSQDPVPDTQYF; CDR3 DNA: TGTGCCAGCAGCCAAGATCCCGTTCCAGATACGCAGTATTTT
J gene: TRBJ2-7; D gene: -; clone size: -; V gene: TRBV7-9; CDR3 protein: CASSLQGGYEQYF; CDR3 DNA: TGTGCCAGCAGCTTACAGGGAGGATACGAGCAGTACTTC
J gene: TRBJ2-1; D gene: TRBD2; clone size: -; V gene: TRBV18; CDR3 protein: CASSAIAAGGYNEQFF; CDR3 DNA: TGTGCCAGCTCAGCTATAGCGGCGGGAGGATACAATGAGCAGTTCTTC
J gene: TRBJ1-1; D gene: -; clone size: -; V gene: TRBV7-9; CDR3 protein: CASSFLPMNTEAFF; CDR3 DNA: TGTGCCAGCAGCTTCCTACCTATGAACACTGAAGCTTTCTTT
J gene: TRBJ1-1; D gene: -; clone size: -; V gene: TRBV28; CDR3 protein: CASSLNSSYRFEVNTEAFF; CDR3 DNA: TGTGCCAGCAGTTTGAACTCCTCCTACAGGTTTGAGGTGAACACTGAAGCTTTCTTT
J gene: TRBJ1-1; D gene: -; clone size: few; V gene: TRBV6-5; CDR3 protein: CASSSPVNTEAFF; CDR3 DNA: TGTGCCAGCAGTTCGCCAGTGAACACTGAAGCTTTCTTT
J gene: TRBJ2-5; D gene: TRBD2; clone size: -; V gene: TRBV7-6; CDR3 protein: CASRTPPSGGWQETQYF; CDR3 DNA: TGTGCCAGCAGAACCCCCCCGAGCGGGGGGTGGCAAGAGACCCAGTACTTC
J gene: TRBJ1-1; D gene: -; clone size: -; V gene: TRBV18; CDR3 protein: CASSPGTGGGTEAFF; CDR3 DNA: TGTGCCAGCTCACCAGGTACAGGCGGGGGCACTGAAGCTTTCTTT
J gene: TRBJ1-1; D gene: TRBD1; clone size: -; V gene: TRBV5-5; CDR3 protein: CASSLVGTGKAEAFF; CDR3 DNA: TGTGCCAGCAGCTTGGTAGGGACAGGGAAGGCTGAAGCTTTCTTT
J gene: TRBJ1-5; D gene: TRBD1; clone size: -; V gene: TRBV18; CDR3 protein: CASSPGQHGDQPQHF; CDR3 DNA: TGTGCCAGCTCACCGGGACAGCATGGGGATCAGCCCCAGCATTTT
J gene: TRBJ2-7; D gene: TRBD2; clone size: once; V gene: TRBV9; CDR3 protein: CASSVGAGGPYEQYF; CDR3 DNA: TGTGCCAGCAGCGTAGGGGCGGGGGGGCCGTACGAGCAGTACTTC
J gene: TRBJ2-7; D gene: TRBD1; clone size: -; V gene: TRBV6-5; CDR3 protein: CASFGQGASYEQYF; CDR3 DNA: TGTGCCAGCTTCGGACAGGGGGCATCCTACGAGCAGTACTTC
J gene: TRBJ1-2; D gene: -; clone size: -; V gene: TRBV9; CDR3 protein: CASSVADSLPLGYTF; CDR3 DNA: TGTGCCAGCAGCGTAGCGGACAGCCTTCCCCTTGGCTACACCTTC
J gene: TRBJ1-6; D gene: -; clone size: -; V gene: TRBV7-8; CDR3 protein: CASSPKPGGTSNNSPLHF; CDR3 DNA: TGTGCCAGCAGCCCAAAACCGGGGGGGACATCGAATAATTCACCCCTCCACTTT
J gene: TRBJ1-1; D gene: TRBD1; clone size: -; V gene: TRBV3-1/TRBV3-2; CDR3 protein: CASSPLTGRGRNTEAFF; CDR3 DNA: TGTGCCAGCAGCCCTCTGACAGGGCGAGGTAGGAACACTGAAGCTTTCTTT